The 20 T cell receptor beta chains below come from one sample, sequenced in a study of cytomegalovirus exposure and HLA in healthy donors (dated by TCRdb to the late 2010s). Receptors were amplified or captured by the immunoSEQ multiplex PCR assay. For the multiplex PCR, a mixture combining 60 forward primers for TCR Vbeta segments and 13 reverse primers for TCR Jbeta segments was used. TCRdb carries this immuneACCESS record with in-frame sequences only. Its versions omit some clonotypes, under half of them owing to an unresolved V gene in the studies checked, with the rest unexplained. A total of about 110,000 clones appear in this sample, over 60% of them only once. Together, the top ten hold about 2.9% of the sample. Sample: PBMCs. The source of these receptors is a woman in her sixties or seventies in good health and CMV-seropositive.

DNA for the CDR3: TGTGCCAGTAGTATAGACGGGACAAGGCGACATCAGCCCCAGCATTTT. It encodes CASSIDGTRRHQPQHF. The chain combines TRBV19 with TRBJ1-5; maybe TRBD1 (6 bases). Trimming stripped 0 bases from V and 5 bases from J, with 14 bases between. The CDR3 contains 16 residues. Germline lookup yields CDR1 LNHDA and CDR2 SQIVND (reference sequence). Full variable domain (outside the CDR3, taken from reference TRBV19 and TRBJ1-5): DGGITQSPKYLFRKEGQNVTLSCEQNLNHDAMYWYRQDPGQGLRLIYYSQIVNDFQKGDIAEGYSVSREKKESFPLTVTSAQKNPTAFYLCASSIDGTRRHQPQHFGDGTRLSIL.

The V gene is TRBV9, the J gene TRBJ1-2, with a weak D call TRBD1 (5 bases). This CDR3 contains 12 residues. V shed 3 bases and J shed 3 bases, with 6 bases lying between them. Germline lookup yields CDR1 SGDLS and CDR2 YYNGEE. Written as DNA, the CDR3 is TGTGCCAGCAGCGAGGGGTACTATGGCTACACCTTC. This translates into CASSEGYYGYTF.

This chain joins TRBV5-1 and TRBJ1-4; possible D gene TRBD1, 5 bases. Germline assignment: CDR1 SGHRS and CDR2 YFSETQ. CDR3 size: 18 residues. V was cut by 4 bases and J by 0 bases, with 19 bases left in between. The CDR3 nucleotides are TGCGCCAGCAGCAAATTCCCGAGGACACGAACAACTAATGAAAAACTGTTTTTT. Amino acids: CASSKFPRTRTTNEKLFF. The whole variable domain, filled in from reference TRBV5-1 and TRBJ1-4, reads KAGVTQTPRYLIKTRGQQVTLSCSPISGHRSVSWYQQTPGQGLQFLFEYFSETQRNKGNFPGRFSGRQFSNSRSEMNVSTLELGDSALYLCASSKFPRTRTTNEKLFFGSGTQLSVL.

The V gene is TRBV6-6, the J gene TRBJ2-1; D gene unclear. CDR3 length equals 13 residues. Trimming cost V 0 bases and J 7 bases, with 7 bases left between them. Germline CDR1 reads MNHNY; CDR2 reads SVGAGI (reference sequence). DNA for the CDR3: TGTGCCAGCAGTTACTCGTCCGAGAATGAGCAGTTCTTC. Its protein is CASSYSSENEQFF.

V gene TRBV20-1 combines with J gene TRBJ1-3; no firm D call. CDR3 length equals 11 residues. V was trimmed by 4 bases and J by 7 bases, leaving 8 bases between them. Germline V gives CDR1 DFQATT, CDR2 SNEGSKA (reference sequence). For the CDR3, the DNA is TGCAGTGCTAACCCACGGAACACCATATATTTT. This sequence encodes CSANPRNTIYF.

This chain joins TRBV14 and TRBJ2-7, with 10 bases aligning to TRBD2. The germline V gene has CDR1 SGHDN and CDR2 FVKESK. With 1 base clipped from V and 7 bases from J, the junction kept 7 bases outside the gene matches. The length of the CDR3 is 15 residues. The CDR3 reads CASSQVGLAGEEQYF. The CDR3 DNA sequence: TGTGCCAGCAGCCAAGTCGGGCTAGCGGGAGAAGAGCAGTACTTC.

The chain uses TRBV29-1 and TRBJ1-1; TRBD1 might be the D (6 bases). Trimming took off 4 bases at V and 1 base at J, with 19 bases between the two ends. The germline V gene encodes CDR1 SQVTM and CDR2 ANQGSEA. The CDR3 contains 16 residues. The CDR3 coding sequence is TGCAGCGTTGTGAGGACGGGGGGCGGAACGAACACTGAAGCTTTCTTT. It encodes CSVVRTGGGTNTEAFF.

In regard to this clone: The sample contains more than one DNA sequence encoding this CDR3. The CDR3 DNA is TGTGCCAGTAGACCGGGTGGCTCCTACAATGAGCAGTTCTTC. Residues: CASRPGGSYNEQFF. The J gene is TRBJ2-1, the V gene TRBV19; the D is unclear. CDR1 is LNHDA and CDR2 is SQIVND in the germline V gene (reference sequence). Trimming removed 6 bases at V and 0 bases at J, with 9 bases between. The CDR3 totals 14 residues.

The chain combines TRBV25-1 with TRBJ2-1; TRBD2 aligns across 9 bases. V gave up 8 bases and J gave up 0 bases; unmatched junction bases: 2. From germline, CDR1 is MGHDK and CDR2 SYGVNS. The CDR3 contains 14 residues. The CDR3 nucleotides read TGTGCCAGCCTAGCGGGAACCTCCTACAATGAGCAGTTCTTC. This encodes CASLAGTSYNEQFF.

The DNA for the CDR3 is TGTGCCAGCAGTAACCTAGCGGAGCAGTTCTTC. Protein product: CASSNLAEQFF. The chain links TRBV6-5 to TRBJ2-1; D may be TRBD2 (6 bases). There are 11 residues in the CDR3. Trimming cost V 5 bases and J 10 bases, with 9 bases left between them. Germline-derived CDR1 and CDR2 are MNHEY and SVGAGI.

The rearrangement joins TRBV6-5 to TRBJ2-5; 9 bases are shared with TRBD1. CDR3 length equals 16 residues. Trimming took 4 bases from V and 4 from J; bases not matched to a gene: 10. CDR1 is MNHEY, CDR2 SVGAGI, per germline. The CDR3 DNA reads as TGTGCCAGCAGTTCTTGGGGACAGGGTAGAGGAGAGACCCAGTACTTC. Protein sequence: CASSSWGQGRGETQYF.

This rearrangement joins TRBV19 to TRBJ1-1, with D maybe TRBD1 (6 bases). Germline CDR1 reads LNHDA; CDR2 reads SQIVND (reference sequence). V lost 6 bases and J lost 1, with 12 bases in between. The CDR3 sequence is 14 residues long. The chain's CDR3 is CASRTLQGNTEAFF. CDR3 nucleotides: TGTGCCAGTAGGACACTACAGGGGAACACTGAAGCTTTCTTT.

The chain joins TRBV28 to TRBJ1-2, with a possible D match to TRBD1 (6 bases). V was pared by 6 bases and J by 5 bases, with 19 bases between. CDR1 and CDR2 (germline): MDHEN, SYDVKM. The CDR3 has 15 residues. The chain's CDR3 is CASRPASGGRYGYTF. The DNA for the CDR3 is TGTGCCAGCAGGCCCGCGAGCGGGGGCAGGTATGGCTACACCTTC.

This chain links TRBV11-2 with TRBJ2-1; a weak D match, TRBD1 (6 bases). This CDR3 contains 13 residues. Trimming pared 2 bases from V and 5 bases from J, leaving 7 bases between. Germline V gene sequence: CDR1 SGHAT, CDR2 FQNNGV. Written as DNA, the CDR3 is TGTGCCAGCAGCTTACAGGGGAACAATGAGCAGTTCTTC. Its translation: CASSLQGNNEQFF.

The V call is TRBV10-3, the J call TRBJ2-1; 8 bases align to TRBD1. There are 13 residues in the CDR3. CDR1 ENHRY and CDR2 SYGVKD come from the germline V gene. The trim removed 6 bases at V and 6 bases at J, leaving 4 bases unmatched. The CDR3 reads CAIRGTGGNEQFF. DNA for the CDR3: TGTGCCATCAGAGGGACAGGTGGCAATGAGCAGTTCTTC.

V usage is TRBV13 and J usage is TRBJ1-1; 7 bases align to TRBD1. Germline values: CDR1 PRHDT, CDR2 FYEKMQ (reference sequence). Unmatched junction bases numbered 16, after V lost 11 bases and J lost 4 bases. CDR3 length: 15 residues. CDR3: CAANPVGGAATEAFF. The DNA for the CDR3 is TGTGCCGCAAACCCAGTAGGGGGCGCGGCCACTGAAGCTTTCTTT.

The rearrangement links TRBV7-2 to TRBJ2-1; 9 bases map to TRBD2. With V trimmed by 5 bases and J by 2 bases, 7 bases remained unmatched. CDR3 length equals 16 residues. The germline V gene encodes CDR1 SGHTA and CDR2 FQGNSA. The CDR3 DNA follows: TGTGCCAGCAGCCCGACGCTAGCGGGGCCCTACAATGAGCAGTTCTTC. This gives the protein CASSPTLAGPYNEQFF. The variable domain in full, completed from reference TRBV7-2 and TRBJ2-1, reads GAGVSQSPSNKVTEKGKDVELRCDPISGHTALYWYRQSLGQGLEFLIYFQGNSAPDKSGLPSDRFSAERTGGSVSTLTIQRTQQEDSAVYLCASSPTLAGPYNEQFFGPGTRLTVL.

Concerning this clone: The sample contains more than one DNA sequence encoding this CDR3. J is TRBJ1-1 and V is TRBV11-2, with 9 bases aligning to TRBD1. V lost 4 bases to trimming and J lost 4 bases; unmatched junction nucleotides: 4. Germline V gives CDR1 SGHAT, CDR2 FQNNGV. The CDR3 sequence is 14 residues long. CDR3 loop: CASSSDRGGTEAFF. The CDR3 DNA sequence: TGTGCCAGCAGCTCGGACAGGGGCGGCACTGAAGCTTTCTTT.

This clone showed up just once. This sequence joins TRBV7-2 and TRBJ1-1; a possible D gene is TRBD1 (6 bases). The CDR3 sequence is 15 residues long. CDR1 and CDR2 (germline): SGHTA, FQGNSA. V was shortened by 7 bases and J by 1 base, with 16 bases between the two germline ends. This CDR3 is CASTKAGTPNTEAFF. The CDR3 nucleotides are TGTGCCAGCACCAAAGCGGGGACACCGAACACTGAAGCTTTCTTT.

The rearrangement uses TRBV6-5 and TRBJ2-5, with D tentatively TRBD1 (6 bases). The J call may be faulty, since TRBJ2-7 better matches the DNA end. Germline V gene sequence: CDR1 MNHEY, CDR2 SVGAGI. The CDR3 sequence is 15 residues long. CDR3 residues: CASSLQGDPSYEQYF. In DNA form, the CDR3 reads TGTGCCAGCAGTTTACAGGGAGATCCCTCCTACGAGCAGTACTTC.